In its sample, the clone carrying this T cell receptor (beta chain) was seen a few times. Its antigen is not known. This record comes from a study of blood T cells in healthy people across ages. Trimming cost V 6 bases and J 11 bases; bases outside gene matches: 12. Looked up from germline, CDR1 is DFQATT and CDR2 is SNEGSKA (reference sequence). This CDR3 comprises 13 residues. Using a J-beta primer mix together with a sample-barcoded 5' primer, a second PCR was run for about 6 to 11 cycles. Every single cDNA molecule received a tag from a template-switch adaptor with 12 random nucleotides. TCRdb used MiXCR to reprocess the 5' RACE reads, holding one entry per CDR3 protein. The sample yields over a million distinct CDR3 sequences, 42% seen once. Caucasian, healthy and from Russia, the donors were aged between about 6 and 90. General study results and limits: Long-lived and aged donors differed, with more naive CD4+ cells and higher diversity in the long-lived. The fall in TCR beta diversity per million T cells was roughly linear with age.

Sequencing used blood. The TCR originated in a woman under 30 in good health. This chain uses TRBV20-1 with TRBJ2-5; 10 bases match TRBD2. The DNA of the CDR3 is TGCAGTGCCCTGGGGGCTAGCGGGAGAGAGCAGTACTTC. Translation gives CSALGASGREQYF.